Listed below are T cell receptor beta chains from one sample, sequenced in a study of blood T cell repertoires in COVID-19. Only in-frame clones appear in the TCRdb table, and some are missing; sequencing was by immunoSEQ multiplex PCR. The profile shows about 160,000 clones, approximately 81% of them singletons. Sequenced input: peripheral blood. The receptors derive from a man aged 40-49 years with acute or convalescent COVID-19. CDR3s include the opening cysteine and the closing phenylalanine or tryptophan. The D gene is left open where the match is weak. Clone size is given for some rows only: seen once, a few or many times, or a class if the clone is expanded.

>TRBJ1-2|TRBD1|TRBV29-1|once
TGCAGCGTTGAAACAGGGGGCAGGTATGGCTACACCTTC
CSVETGGRYGYTF
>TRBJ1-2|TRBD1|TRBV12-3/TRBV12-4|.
TGTGCCAGCAGTCACGACAGGGGACGGGGCTACACCTTC
CASSHDRGRGYTF
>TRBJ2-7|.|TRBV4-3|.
TGCGCCAGCAGCCAAGAGTCACAGGGCCCCCCCTACGAGCAGTACTTC
CASSQESQGPPYEQYF
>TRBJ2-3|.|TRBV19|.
TGTGCCAGTAGTATAGCCCGACTTAACACAGATACGCAGTATTTT
CASSIARLNTDTQYF
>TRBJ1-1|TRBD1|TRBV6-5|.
TGTGCCAGCAGTTACGGGACAGGGGGGTCTGAAGCTTTCTTT
CASSYGTGGSEAFF
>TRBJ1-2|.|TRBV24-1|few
TGTGCCACCAGTGATGTTCAGGGGTATGGCTACACCTTC
CATSDVQGYGYTF
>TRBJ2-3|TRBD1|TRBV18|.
TGTGCCAGCTCCCGGGACAGGGGAACAGATACGCAGTATTTT
CASSRDRGTDTQYF
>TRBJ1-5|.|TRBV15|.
TGTGCCACCAAAATGACAGGCGCCCATCAGCCCCAGCATTTT
CATKMTGAHQPQHF
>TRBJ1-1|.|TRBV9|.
TGTGCCCGCAGCGTAGGGGGAGCGGGGGGGCTTGAGACTGAAGCTTTCTTT
CARSVGGAGGLETEAFF
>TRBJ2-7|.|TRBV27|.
TGTGCCAGCAGTTTAAGGATAGCTGACTACGAGCAGTACTTC
CASSLRIADYEQYF
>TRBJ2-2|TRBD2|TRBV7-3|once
TGTGCCAGCAGCTTAACGCTCGGGACTAAGACCACCGGGGAGCTGTTTTTT
CASSLTLGTKTTGELFF
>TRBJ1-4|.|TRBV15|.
TGTGCCACCAGCAGAGACAGGGGATCTGAAAAACTGTTTTTT
CATSRDRGSEKLFF
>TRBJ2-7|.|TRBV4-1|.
TGCGCCAGCAGCCGAGTCGGGGGTGCTTCCTACGAGCAGTACTTC
CASSRVGGASYEQYF
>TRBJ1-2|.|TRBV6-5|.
TGTGCCAGCAACTCAGGATATGGCTACACCTTC
CASNSGYGYTF
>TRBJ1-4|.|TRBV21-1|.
TGTGCCACCCTACCTCGGACAGCAGAAAAACTGTTTTTT
CATLPRTAEKLFF
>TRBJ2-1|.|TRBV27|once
TGTGCCAGCAGTTCAACCATGATCTCGGTGAATGAGCAGTTCTTC
CASSSTMISVNEQFF
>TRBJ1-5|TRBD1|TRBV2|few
TGTGCCTCACAGGACAGGGAGAATCAGCCCCAGCATTTT
CASQDRENQPQHF
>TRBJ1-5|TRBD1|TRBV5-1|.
TGCGCCAGCAGCTTGAAGACAGGGGAGAATCAGCCCCAGCATTTT
CASSLKTGENQPQHF
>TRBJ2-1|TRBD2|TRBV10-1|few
TGCGCCAGCAGTGAAGGTACTAGCGGGGGGGCCCAGTTCTTC
CASSEGTSGGAQFF
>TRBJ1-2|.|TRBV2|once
TGTGCCGGATCGAGGGAGGTGGACTATGGCTACACCTTC
CAGSREVDYGYTF
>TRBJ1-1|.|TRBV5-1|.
TGCGCCAGCAGCTTCCGCGCGGGTAACACTGAAGCTTTCTTT
CASSFRAGNTEAFF
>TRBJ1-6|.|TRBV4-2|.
TGTGCCAGCAGCCAAGCCTTGGGGCTCTATAATTCACCCCTCCACTTT
CASSQALGLYNSPLHF
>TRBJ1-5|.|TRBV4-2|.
TGTGCCAGCAGCCAAGTCGGCGGAGGGGATTTAGGCAATCAGCCCCAGCATTTT
CASSQVGGGDLGNQPQHF
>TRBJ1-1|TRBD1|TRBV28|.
TGTGCCAGCAGTTGGACAGGCGAAGCTTTCTTT
CASSWTGEAFF
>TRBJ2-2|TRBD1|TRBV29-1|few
TGCAGCGCCCGGGACAGGGCGACTTTTGGGGAGCTGTTTTTT
CSARDRATFGELFF
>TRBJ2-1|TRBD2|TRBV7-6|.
TGTGCCAGCAGCCTAGCGGGGGGGCCGAATGAGCAGTTCTTC
CASSLAGGPNEQFF
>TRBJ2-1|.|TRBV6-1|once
TGTGCCAGCAGTGAAGCCGTGGTCTTCAGGCCGTCCTACAATGAGCAGTTCTTC
CASSEAVVFRPSYNEQFF
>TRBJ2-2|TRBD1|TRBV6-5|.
TGTGCCAGCAGGGGGACAGGGACCGGGGAGCTGTTTTTT
CASRGTGTGELFF
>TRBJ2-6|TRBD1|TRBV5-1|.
TGCGCCAGCAGCTCGCGGACAGGGAACTCTGGGGCCAACGTCCTGACTTTC
CASSSRTGNSGANVLTF
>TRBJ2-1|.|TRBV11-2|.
TGTGCCAGCAGATCCCTGGGCCGACCGGGACACCGACAAGACAATGAGCAGTTCTTC
CASRSLGRPGHRQDNEQFF
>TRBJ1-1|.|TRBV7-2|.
TGTGCCAGCAGCTTAGAGGAGGTCACTGAAGCTTTCTTT
CASSLEEVTEAFF
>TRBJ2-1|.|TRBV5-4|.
TGTGCCAGCAGCTTGGGGGGGGGCGTAGTCTACAATGAGCAGTTCTTC
CASSLGGGVVYNEQFF
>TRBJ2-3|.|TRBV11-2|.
TGTGCCAGCAGCTTAGATGGGACTCACACAGATACGCAGTATTTT
CASSLDGTHTDTQYF
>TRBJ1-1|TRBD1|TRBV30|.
TGTGCCTCCCCATCTGACAGGGCCACTGAAGCTTTCTTT
CASPSDRATEAFF
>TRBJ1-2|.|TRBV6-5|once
TGTGCCAGCAGTCAGCGGGGGGGTTATGGCTACACCTTC
CASSQRGGYGYTF
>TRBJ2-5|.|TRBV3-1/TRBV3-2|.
TGTGCCAGCAGCCCAGGGGTCGAGACCCAGTACTTC
CASSPGVETQYF
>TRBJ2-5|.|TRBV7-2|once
TGTGCCAGCAGCTTACAACTGGCGAGGCAGGAGACCCAGTACTTC
CASSLQLARQETQYF
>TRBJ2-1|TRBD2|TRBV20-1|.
TGCAGTGCTAGTCGGACTAGCGGGTCCTACAATGAGCAGTTCTTC
CSASRTSGSYNEQFF
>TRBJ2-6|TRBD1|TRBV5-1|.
TGCGCCAGCAGCTTGTTGGGGACAGGGGGTTCAGGGGCCAACGTCCTGACTTTC
CASSLLGTGGSGANVLTF
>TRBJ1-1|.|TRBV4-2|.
TGTGCCAGCAGCCCCTTGGACAATGTGGACACTGAAGCTTTCTTT
CASSPLDNVDTEAFF
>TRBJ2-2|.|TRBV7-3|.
TGTGCCAGCAGGAGAGCGGGCCCCTCCTATTCCGGGGAGCTGTTTTTT
CASRRAGPSYSGELFF
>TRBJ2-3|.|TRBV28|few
TGTGCCAGCAGTCCAGGAAGCGGTTGGACTAGCACAGATACGCAGTATTTT
CASSPGSGWTSTDTQYF
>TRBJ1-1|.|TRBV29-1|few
TGCAGCGTTGGAAACAGGGCAGGAACTGAAGCTTTCTTT
CSVGNRAGTEAFF